This entry lists 4 T cell receptor beta chains sequenced from one sample in a study of blood T cell repertoires in COVID-19. This table comes from immunoSEQ multiplex PCR, and its TCRdb copy is limited to in-frame clones, with some not included. The sample records over 95,000 clones, 75% to 90% being singletons. What was sequenced was peripheral blood. These receptors came from a human donor in a cohort sampled during active COVID-19.

The gene calls are TRBV11-3 and TRBJ2-4; D uncertain. V lost 0 bases and J 8 bases, leaving 11 bases between the germline ends. The CDR3 has 14 amino acids. The germline V gene encodes CDR1 SGHNT and CDR2 YENEEA. CDR3 sequence: CASSLDRYADIQYF. CDR3 coding DNA: TGTGCCAGCAGCTTAGACCGGTATGCTGACATTCAGTACTTC. The full variable domain, its missing parts supplied by reference TRBV11-3 and TRBJ2-4, is EAGVVQSPRYKIIEKKQPVAFWCNPISGHNTLYWYLQNLGQGPELLIRYENEEAVDDSQLPKDRFSAERLKGVDSTLKIQPAELGDSAVYLCASSLDRYADIQYFGAGTRLSVL.

The gene calls are TRBV10-3 and TRBJ1-1; D remains ambiguous. V was trimmed by 3 bases and J by 1 base, leaving 6 bases between them. CDR1 ENHRY and CDR2 SYGVKD come from the germline V gene. The CDR3 extends over 13 amino acids. For the CDR3, the DNA is TGTGCCATCAGTGACAGTCCGAACACTGAAGCTTTCTTT. Translation: CAISDSPNTEAFF.

The chain is built from TRBV14 and TRBJ1-3; D gene uncertain. V was trimmed by 0 bases and J by 2 bases, leaving 14 bases between them. CDR3 length: 17 residues. Germline V gene sequence: CDR1 SGHDN, CDR2 FVKESK. The CDR3 region is CASSQDREYPTGNTIYF. CDR3 nucleotide sequence: TGTGCCAGCAGCCAAGATCGGGAGTACCCCACTGGAAACACCATATATTTT.

Details on this clone: The same CDR3 also results from other DNA sequences found in this sample. V and J are TRBV6-2 or TRBV6-3 and TRBJ2-7; unclear D gene. Germline V gene data show CDR1 as MNHEY and CDR2 as SVGEGT. The length of the CDR3 is 11 residues. V dropped 4 bases and J dropped 2 bases, with 3 bases sitting between them. The CDR3 is CASSSTYEQYF. CDR3 DNA: TGTGCCAGCAGTTCTACCTACGAGCAGTACTTC.